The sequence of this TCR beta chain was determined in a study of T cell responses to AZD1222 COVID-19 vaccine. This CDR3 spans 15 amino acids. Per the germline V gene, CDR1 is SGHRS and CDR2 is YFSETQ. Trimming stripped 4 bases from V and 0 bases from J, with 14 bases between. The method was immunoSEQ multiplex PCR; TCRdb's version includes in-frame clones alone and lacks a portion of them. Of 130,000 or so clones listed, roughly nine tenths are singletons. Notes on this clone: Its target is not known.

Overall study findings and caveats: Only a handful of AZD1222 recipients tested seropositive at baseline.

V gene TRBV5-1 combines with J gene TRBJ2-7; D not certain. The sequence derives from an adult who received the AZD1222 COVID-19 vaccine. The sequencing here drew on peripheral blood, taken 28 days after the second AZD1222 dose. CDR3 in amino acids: CASSPGRVASYEQYF. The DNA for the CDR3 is TGCGCCAGCAGCCCCGGCCGGGTAGCCTCCTACGAGCAGTACTTC.